Included here is one T cell receptor beta chain sequence, with context. This clonotype turned up a few times. Its antigen is currently not known. Base qualities were left out, and no much larger clone turns up one base away. The label giving this sample's treatment or condition can be read as: in vitro stimulation with specific CMV peptide epitopes to enrich CMV-specific T cells. V and J lose 8 bases and 2 bases, and a span of 22 bases separates them. Inclusive of the bounding cysteine and phenylalanine, the CDR3 is 16 residues long. The read is trimmed to its CDR3 DNA, 48 bases read in frame from base 1. According to the germline V gene, CDR1 reads SGDLS and CDR2 reads YYNGEE. These reads were obtained on an Illumina HiSeq 1500. TCRdb handled the public reads itself, with Q25 trimming in fastp and clone calling in MiXCR, and kept productive beta chains. Each record represents a unique CDR3 protein, reported with the most common genes and DNA among its rows. The sample profile shows hundreds of thousands of distinct CDR3 sequences; approximately 32% of them were found once. The ten biggest clones cover roughly 12% of the sample.

The data originate from a study of T cell repertoires in cytomegalovirus infection (dated by TCRdb to the late 2010s). Context from the whole study: Alongside well-studied HLA-B-restricted epitopes, the peptide stimulations were aimed at recently identified HLA-C-restricted CMV epitopes, whose presentation resists viral immunomodulation. Donor HLA type was relevant to the analysis, because carriage of CMV infection together with the matching HLA type was indicated by public TCR beta signatures. What the research found in general, with its limitations: In the ex vivo response, HLA-C-restricted CMV-specific TCR beta clonotypes were dominant, and in two of eight donors the single most frequent clonotype came from this HLA-C-restricted group. In both this cohort and an independent roughly 330-donor cohort, the cumulative frequency of public TCR beta family members distinguished carriers of CMV infection plus the relevant HLA type.

The V gene is TRBV9 and the J gene is TRBJ1-1; the D gene cannot be named for sure. Material: cultured CD8+ T cells from PBMCs, obtained from culture after CMV antigen stimulation. The receptor comes from a human donor in good health (CMV status not recorded). Some clones in this sample may be carry-over from other donors' samples. Read as DNA, the sequence is TGTGCCAGTGGGATCCCATTTAGAGCTGAAAACACTGAAGCTTTCTTT. Translated, this is CASGIPFRAENTEAFF.